These T cell receptor beta chains were read from a single sample in a study of blood T cell repertoires in COVID-19. The assay was immunoSEQ multiplex PCR, and TCRdb's table has in-frame clones only and misses some. The sample includes approximately 84,000 clones, around four fifths of them seen just once. Sequencing used peripheral blood. Receptors originate from a human donor in a cohort sampled during active COVID-19. Each CDR3 is given with its conserved first and last residue. The D gene is left open where the match is weak. The size entry is marked missing in some rows and otherwise reads once, few, many or a size class.

cdr3_length,j_call,d_call,v_call,clone_size,cdr3_nt,cdr3_aa
15,TRBJ1-5,TRBD1,TRBV4-1,.,TGCGCCAGCAGCCAGAGGACAGGGCTAAATCAGCCCCAGCATTTT,CASSQRTGLNQPQHF
12,TRBJ2-1,.,TRBV12-3/TRBV12-4,.,TGTGCCAGCAGTCCGTACAAAAATGAGCAGTTCTTC,CASSPYKNEQFF
13,TRBJ1-3,.,TRBV29-1,.,TGCAGCGTTGAACGGGGGGCTGGAAACACCATATATTTT,CSVERGAGNTIYF
16,TRBJ1-5,TRBD1,TRBV6-1,.,TGTGCCAGCAGTGAAATAGGGACAGGGGTTTTGCGGCCCCAGCATTTT,CASSEIGTGVLRPQHF
16,TRBJ1-6,.,TRBV7-2,.,TGTGCCAGCACGGCTAGTGGTGGCTCCTATAATTCACCCCTCCACTTT,CASTASGGSYNSPLHF
14,TRBJ2-7,.,TRBV11-2,.,TGTGCCAGCAGCTCTCCCGGAGGTTCTACGGAACAGTACTTC,CASSSPGGSTEQYF
15,TRBJ1-5,TRBD1,TRBV5-1,.,TGCGCCAGCCGCCTCGGGACAGCGCAATCTCAGCCCCAGCATTTT,CASRLGTAQSQPQHF
18,TRBJ2-6,TRBD1,TRBV28,.,TGTGCCAGCAGCCCCCCTCCGGGACAGAGCTCTGGGGCCAACGTCCTGACTTTC,CASSPPPGQSSGANVLTF
14,TRBJ1-2,.,TRBV5-1,.,TGCGCCAGCAGCCCAGACACTTCTAACTATGGCTACACCTTC,CASSPDTSNYGYTF
14,TRBJ2-7,TRBD1,TRBV5-1,.,TGCGCCAGCAGCCCAGGGACAGGGAGCCACGAGCAGTACTTC,CASSPGTGSHEQYF
11,TRBJ2-5,.,TRBV28,.,TGTGCCAGCGGAGGCCGCGAGACCCAGTACTTC,CASGGRETQYF
14,TRBJ1-1,TRBD1,TRBV28,.,TGTGCCAGCAGTTGGGGGGACAGGGGCACTGAAGCTTTCTTT,CASSWGDRGTEAFF
14,TRBJ2-7,TRBD1,TRBV27,.,TGTGCCAGCAGTTTATCGGGACAGCCCTACGAGCAGTACTTC,CASSLSGQPYEQYF
17,TRBJ2-2,TRBD1,TRBV5-1,.,TGCGCCAGCAGCTTGTTTCCTCAAGGGACAGACACCGGGGAGCTGTTTTTT,CASSLFPQGTDTGELFF
14,TRBJ1-5,TRBD1,TRBV5-1,.,TGCGCCAGCAGCACAGGGGGGGGCAATCAGCCCCAGCATTTT,CASSTGGGNQPQHF
16,TRBJ2-3,.,TRBV28,.,TGTGCCAGCAGTCCCCAGGGTGCCTCTTCGACAGATACGCAGTATTTT,CASSPQGASSTDTQYF
14,TRBJ1-1,TRBD1,TRBV5-1,.,TGCGCCAGCAGCTTGCTCGGGACAGACAGAGAAGCTTTCTTT,CASSLLGTDREAFF
14,TRBJ1-5,.,TRBV5-1,.,TGCGCCAGCAGCTTGGGGGACAACAATCAGCCCCAGCATTTT,CASSLGDNNQPQHF
13,TRBJ1-2,TRBD1,TRBV7-8,.,TGTGCCAGCAGCGACCGACAGGGACTCGGCTACACCTTC,CASSDRQGLGYTF
16,TRBJ1-1,.,TRBV5-1,.,TGCGCCAGCAGCACCACACCCAGGGGATGGGGCACTGAAGCTTTCTTT,CASSTTPRGWGTEAFF
15,TRBJ2-1,.,TRBV28,.,TGTGCCAGCCTCGCAAGCGGAAGCTCCTACAATGAGCAGTTCTTC,CASLASGSSYNEQFF
14,TRBJ2-5,.,TRBV13,once,TGTGCCAGCAGCCGTCAGGTATTCCAAGAGACCCAGTACTTC,CASSRQVFQETQYF
15,TRBJ1-1,.,TRBV9,.,TGTGCCAGCAGCGTAGGAAGCAGGGGTCACACTGAAGCTTTCTTT,CASSVGSRGHTEAFF
15,TRBJ2-5,TRBD1,TRBV5-1,.,TGCGCCAGCAGCTTGGATGGGACAGGGAGGGAGACCCAGTACTTC,CASSLDGTGRETQYF
15,TRBJ1-2,TRBD1,TRBV19,.,TGTGCCAGCGCTCCCTACACACAGGGGGAACATGGCTACACCTTC,CASAPYTQGEHGYTF
18,TRBJ2-1,.,TRBV7-7,once,TGTGCTAGCAGCCAAGGAGAAAAGGAGGGGGCGGGTGTATATGAGCAGTTCTTC,CASSQGEKEGAGVYEQFF
14,TRBJ1-6,TRBD1,TRBV28,few,TGTGCCAGCAGTTCCACAGGGGGCGCCTCACCCCTCCACTTT,CASSSTGGASPLHF
14,TRBJ1-1,TRBD1,TRBV6-5,.,TGTGCCAGCATCGACCCGGGACAGTTTACTGAAGCTTTCTTT,CASIDPGQFTEAFF
15,TRBJ1-3,.,TRBV6-1,.,TGTGCCAGCAGTGAAATTAGGGCAGGGGGAAACACCATATATTTT,CASSEIRAGGNTIYF
17,TRBJ1-5,TRBD1,TRBV6-4,.,TGTGCCAGCAGTGAAAGGTTGCGACAGGGATTGAGCCAGCCCCAGCATTTT,CASSERLRQGLSQPQHF
14,TRBJ1-2,TRBD1,TRBV6-5,.,TGTGCCAGCAGCCCGGGACAGCTTACTATGGGCTACACCTTC,CASSPGQLTMGYTF
14,TRBJ2-7,TRBD1,TRBV28,.,TGTGCAGCAGGGACCGGGACAGGGACCTACGAGCAGTACTTC,CAAGTGTGTYEQYF
13,TRBJ1-2,TRBD1,TRBV28,.,TGTGCCAGCAGGCGGTACAGGGGCTATGGCTACACCTTC,CASRRYRGYGYTF
17,TRBJ1-3,.,TRBV25-1,few,TGTGCCAGCAGTGAATATGGCCGTGCCTTCTCTGGAAACACCATATATTTT,CASSEYGRAFSGNTIYF
18,TRBJ2-3,.,TRBV30,.,TGTGCCTGGATTAAAGGTCCGAAGGCGGGACTGCACACAGATACGCAGTATTTT,CAWIKGPKAGLHTDTQYF
18,TRBJ1-4,.,TRBV15,.,TGTGCCACCAGCAAAGACAGTATCGCTTCCGGAGGACTCGAAAAGCTGTTTTTT,CATSKDSIASGGLEKLFF
16,TRBJ2-5,.,TRBV3-1/TRBV3-2,once,TGTGCCAGCAGCCTCCTTGCCAGGGGCGTGGGAGAGACCCAGTACTTC,CASSLLARGVGETQYF
13,TRBJ2-7,.,TRBV4-1,few,TGCGCCAGCAGCCAAGATATCGCCTCGGGGCAGTACTTC,CASSQDIASGQYF
14,TRBJ1-2,.,TRBV28,few,TGTGCCAGCAGTAGGGGGTCGGCTAACTATGGCTACACCTTC,CASSRGSANYGYTF
14,TRBJ2-5,.,TRBV10-2,once,TGCGCCAGCAGTGAGTCGGGACTTAAAGAGACCCAGTACTTC,CASSESGLKETQYF